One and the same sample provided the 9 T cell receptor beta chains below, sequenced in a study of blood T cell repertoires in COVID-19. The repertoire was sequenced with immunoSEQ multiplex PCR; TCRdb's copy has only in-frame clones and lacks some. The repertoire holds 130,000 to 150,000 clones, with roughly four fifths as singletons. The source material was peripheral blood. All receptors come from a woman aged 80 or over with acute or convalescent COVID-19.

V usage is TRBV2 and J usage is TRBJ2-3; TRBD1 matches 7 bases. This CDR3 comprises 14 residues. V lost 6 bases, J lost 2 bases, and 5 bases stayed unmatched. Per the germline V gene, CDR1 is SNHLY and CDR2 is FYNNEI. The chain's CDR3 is CASRGDRVTDTQYF. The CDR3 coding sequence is TGTGCCAGCAGAGGGGACAGAGTCACAGATACGCAGTATTTT. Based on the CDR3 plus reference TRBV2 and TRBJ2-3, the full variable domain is EPEVTQTPSHQVTQMGQEVILRCVPISNHLYFYWYRQILGQKVEFLVSFYNNEISEKSEIFDDQFSVERPDGSNFTLKIRSTKLEDSAMYFCASRGDRVTDTQYFGPGTRLTVL.

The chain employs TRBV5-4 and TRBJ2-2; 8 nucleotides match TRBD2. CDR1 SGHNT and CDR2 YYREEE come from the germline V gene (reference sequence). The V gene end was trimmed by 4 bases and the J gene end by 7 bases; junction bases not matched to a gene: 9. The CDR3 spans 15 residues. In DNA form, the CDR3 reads TGTGCCAGCAGCCCCGGGACTAGTGCTGTCGGGGAGCTGTTTTTT. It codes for CASSPGTSAVGELFF.

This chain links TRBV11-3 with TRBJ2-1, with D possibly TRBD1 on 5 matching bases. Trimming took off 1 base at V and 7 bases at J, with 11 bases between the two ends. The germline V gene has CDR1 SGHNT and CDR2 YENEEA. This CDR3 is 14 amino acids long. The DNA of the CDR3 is TGTGCCAGCAGCTTAGTAGGGGCGTGGAATGAGCAGTTCTTC. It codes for CASSLVGAWNEQFF.

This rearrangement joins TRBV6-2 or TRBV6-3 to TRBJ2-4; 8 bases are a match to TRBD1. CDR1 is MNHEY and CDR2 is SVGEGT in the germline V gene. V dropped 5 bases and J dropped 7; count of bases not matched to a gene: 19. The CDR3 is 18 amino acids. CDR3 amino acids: CASSILPFQGAPENIQYF. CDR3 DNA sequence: TGTGCCAGCAGTATTTTACCTTTCCAGGGGGCGCCGGAGAACATTCAGTACTTC.

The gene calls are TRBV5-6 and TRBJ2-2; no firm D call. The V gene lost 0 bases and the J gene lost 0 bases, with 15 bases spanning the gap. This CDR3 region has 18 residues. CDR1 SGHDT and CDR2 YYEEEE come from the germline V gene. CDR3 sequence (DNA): TGTGCCAGCAGCTTGGGCGTACGAGCATTCGCGAACACCGGGGAGCTGTTTTTT. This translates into CASSLGVRAFANTGELFF.

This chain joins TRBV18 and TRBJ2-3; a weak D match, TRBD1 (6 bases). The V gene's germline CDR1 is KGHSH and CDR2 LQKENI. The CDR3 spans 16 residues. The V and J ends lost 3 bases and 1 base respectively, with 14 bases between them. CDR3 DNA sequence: TGTGCCAGCTCACCCCGGACAGCCTACCGCACAGATACGCAGTATTTT. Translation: CASSPRTAYRTDTQYF.

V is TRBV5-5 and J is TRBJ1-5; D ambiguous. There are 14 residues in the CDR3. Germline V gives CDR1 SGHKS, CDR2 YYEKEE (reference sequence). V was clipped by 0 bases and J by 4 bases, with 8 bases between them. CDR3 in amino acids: CASSLALLNQPQHF. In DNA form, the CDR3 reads TGTGCCAGCAGCTTGGCCTTACTTAATCAGCCCCAGCATTTT.

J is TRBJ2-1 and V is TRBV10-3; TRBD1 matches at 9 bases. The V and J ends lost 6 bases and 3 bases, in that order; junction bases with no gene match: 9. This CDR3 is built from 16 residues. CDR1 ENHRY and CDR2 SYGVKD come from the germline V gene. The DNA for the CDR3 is TGTGCCATCAGCAATAGAGACAGGGGGTACTACAATGAGCAGTTCTTC. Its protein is CAISNRDRGYYNEQFF.

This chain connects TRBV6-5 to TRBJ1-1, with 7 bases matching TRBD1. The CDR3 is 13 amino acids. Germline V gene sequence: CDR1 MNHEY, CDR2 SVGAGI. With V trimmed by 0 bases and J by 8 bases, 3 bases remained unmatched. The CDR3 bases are TGTGCCAGCAGTTACTCCCGGACAGGAGAAGCTTTCTTT. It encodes CASSYSRTGEAFF.